Listed below are T cell receptor beta chains from one sample, sequenced in a study of beta chain features in type 1 diabetes. Measured with immunoSEQ multiplex PCR; TCRdb has only the in-frame clones, and not every one. The sample holds some 200,000 clones, roughly 17% seen once. The sequencing sample was made of naive CD4+ T cells from blood. These TCRs come from a man younger than 40 with type 1 diabetes. Both conserved end residues are part of each CDR3. D genes are given only for firm matches. Clone size, where shown, is once, few, many, or a class for clones that have expanded.

D gene,V gene,clone size,J gene,CDR3 protein,CDR3 DNA
.,TRBV7-8,.,TRBJ2-5,CASSLGGGGLKETQYF,TGTGCCAGCAGCTTAGGGGGAGGGGGTCTAAAAGAGACCCAGTACTTC
.,TRBV25-1,.,TRBJ1-1,CASSLGKGMNTEAFF,TGTGCCAGCAGTCTGGGAAAGGGGATGAACACTGAAGCTTTCTTT
.,TRBV7-9,few,TRBJ2-6,CASSRTGTTPSGANVLTF,TGTGCCAGCAGCAGGACAGGGACTACCCCTTCTGGGGCCAACGTCCTGACTTTC
.,TRBV2,few,TRBJ1-4,CASSTGPEKLFF,TGTGCCAGCAGTACGGGACCGGAAAAACTGTTTTTT
.,TRBV15,few,TRBJ2-7,CATSREAGLYEQYF,TGTGCCACCAGCAGAGAGGCAGGTCTCTACGAGCAGTACTTC
TRBD2,TRBV4-1,.,TRBJ2-1,CASSAGGGFSYNEQFF,TGCGCCAGCAGCGCGGGCGGGGGATTCTCCTACAATGAGCAGTTCTTC
.,TRBV2,.,TRBJ2-1,CASIFNNEQFF,TGTGCCAGCATATTTAACAATGAGCAGTTCTTC
.,TRBV7-2,.,TRBJ2-4,CASSRVSGTKNIQYF,TGTGCCAGCAGCCGGGTCTCCGGAACCAAAAACATTCAGTACTTC
.,TRBV28,few,TRBJ2-5,CASSLRGLAETQYF,TGTGCCAGCAGTTTACGGGGTCTGGCGGAGACCCAGTACTTC
.,TRBV29-1,.,TRBJ2-5,CVAGQETQYF,TGCGTGGCAGGCCAAGAGACCCAGTACTTC
TRBD1,TRBV5-1,.,TRBJ1-1,CASSDRSGGPEAFF,TGCGCCAGCAGCGACAGATCAGGGGGCCCTGAAGCTTTCTTT
.,TRBV18,few,TRBJ2-3,CASSPPVRTDTQYF,TGTGCCAGCTCACCACCGGTCCGCACAGATACGCAGTATTTT
TRBD2,TRBV6-4,few,TRBJ2-1,CASSDSLAGAYNEQFF,TGTGCCAGCAGTGACTCTTTAGCGGGGGCGTACAATGAGCAGTTCTTC
.,TRBV4-2,few,TRBJ2-3,CASSQAAGFTDTQYF,TGTGCCAGCAGCCAAGCCGCGGGGTTCACAGATACGCAGTATTTT
.,TRBV30,.,TRBJ2-3,CAWSVRGDTQYF,TGTGCCTGGAGTGTGAGAGGGGATACGCAGTATTTT
TRBD1,TRBV2,.,TRBJ2-6,CASSIYRGSGANVLTF,TGTGCCAGCAGTATCTACAGGGGCTCTGGGGCCAACGTCCTGACTTTC
TRBD2,TRBV7-3,once,TRBJ2-3,CASSPGLAASTDTQYF,TGTGCCAGCAGCCCGGGACTAGCGGCTAGCACAGATACGCAGTATTTT
.,TRBV19,.,TRBJ2-5,CASSPVRQETQYF,TGTGCCAGTAGCCCCGTGAGGCAAGAGACCCAGTACTTC
.,TRBV2,.,TRBJ2-5,CASSANRAQETQYF,TGTGCCAGCAGTGCGAACAGGGCGCAAGAGACCCAGTACTTC
TRBD1,TRBV29-1,few,TRBJ2-7,CSVVTGQRYEQYF,TGCAGCGTTGTAACGGGACAGCGCTACGAGCAGTACTTC
.,TRBV11-3,.,TRBJ2-7,CASSALEGDEQYF,TGTGCCAGCAGCGCCCTTGAGGGCGACGAGCAGTACTTC
.,TRBV25-1,few,TRBJ2-3,CASSSDLDTQYF,TGTGCCAGCAGCTCAGACTTGGATACGCAGTATTTT
.,TRBV29-1,.,TRBJ1-1,CSGGSEAFF,TGCAGCGGAGGCTCTGAAGCTTTCTTT